One sample yielded the 31 T cell receptor beta chains listed below, sequenced in a study of beta chain features in type 1 diabetes. The isolated RNA, all of it, was reverse transcribed, so expressed TCRB transcripts were what got sequenced. Using immunoSEQ multiplex PCR, the repertoire was profiled, and TCRdb retains in-frame clones only, with some absent. This sample has 430,000 or so clones; 9.5% to 12% occur once, and the top ten carry over 0.04%. Sequencing was done on a sample of naive CD4+ T cells from blood. Receptors were obtained from a woman younger than 30 in good health.

The table lists this clone with a few counts. The rearrangement links TRBV9 to TRBJ2-5; no firm D call. V was clipped by 0 bases and J by 1 base, with 7 bases between them. Germline values: CDR1 SGDLS, CDR2 YYNGEE. The CDR3 consists of 14 residues. In nucleotides, the CDR3 is TGTGCCAGCAGCGTAGAGGTCTTCCAAGAGACCCAGTACTTC. Protein sequence: CASSVEVFQETQYF. Full variable domain (missing parts from reference TRBV9 and TRBJ2-5): DSGVTQTPKHLITATGQRVTLRCSPRSGDLSVYWYQQSLDQGLQFLIQYYNGEERAKGNILERFSAQQFPDLHSELNLSSLELGDSALYFCASSVEVFQETQYFGPGTRLLVL.

This clone was detected a few times. V gene TRBV11-2 combines with J gene TRBJ2-7; D is perhaps TRBD2 (5 bases). Deletions cut 5 bases from V and 2 bases from J, with 19 bases between. The germline V gene encodes CDR1 SGHAT and CDR2 FQNNGV. This CDR3 has 16 amino acids. The CDR3 loop is CASSRVSGPPPYEQYF. CDR3 in DNA: TGTGCCAGCAGCAGAGTCAGCGGACCCCCACCCTACGAGCAGTACTTC.

The chain is built from TRBV7-2 and TRBJ2-5, with D possibly TRBD1 on 6 matching bases. CDR1 SGHTA and CDR2 FQGNSA come from the germline V gene. V was cut by 5 bases and J by 10 bases, with 17 bases left in between. The CDR3 runs to 13 residues. CDR3 residues: CASSPNQGGYQYF. The DNA for the CDR3 is TGTGCCAGCAGCCCGAATCAAGGGGGTTACCAGTACTTC.

The table lists this clone with a few counts. The chain couples TRBV30 to TRBJ2-1, with TRBD2 as a possible D gene (5 bases). This CDR3 has 14 amino acids. CDR1 and CDR2 from the germline V gene are GTSNPN and SVGIG (reference sequence). Trimming pared 8 bases from V and 6 bases from J, leaving 20 bases between. CDR3 sequence reads: CALASGKLSNEQFF. CDR3 coding DNA: TGTGCCCTGGCTTCCGGGAAGTTGTCCAATGAGCAGTTCTTC.

This clone has more than one count but fewer than ten. The rearrangement links TRBV29-1 to TRBJ1-2; D possibly corresponds to TRBD1 (5 bases). Between the trimmed V and J ends, which lost 6 bases and 0 bases, there was a span of 14 bases. Germline CDR1 reads SQVTM; CDR2 reads ANQGSEA. The CDR3 has 14 amino acids. For the CDR3, the DNA is TGCAGCGTAGGACAACTCCTTACTAACTATGGCTACACCTTC. It is translated as CSVGQLLTNYGYTF.

The rearrangement joins TRBV7-3 to TRBJ2-5; 9 positions match TRBD2. The CDR3 is 16 amino acids. Germline lookup yields CDR1 SGHTA and CDR2 FQGTGA. The V segment lost 0 bases and the J segment 5 bases; nucleotides outside the gene matches: 7. The CDR3 nucleotides read TGTGCCAGCAGCTTAACGCGCAGCGGGGGGATCGAGACCCAGTACTTC. Residues: CASSLTRSGGIETQYF.

This chain joins TRBV5-4 and TRBJ2-1; D may be TRBD2 (6 bases). The CDR3 length is 14 residues. Germline CDR1 reads SGHNT; CDR2 reads YYREEE (reference sequence). Trimming pared 4 bases from V and 5 bases from J, leaving 13 bases between. CDR3 sequence reads: CASSRDSTNNEQFF. In nucleotides, the CDR3 is TGTGCCAGCAGCCGGGACTCCACTAACAATGAGCAGTTCTTC.

In this sample, this clone turned up once. The chain has TRBV7-2 and TRBJ1-2; D is undetermined. The V end lost 2 bases, the J end lost 4 bases, and 11 bases lay between the germline ends. From germline, CDR1 is SGHTA and CDR2 FQGNSA. The CDR3 is made up of 14 amino acids. The CDR3 is CASSLRRESYGYTF. In nucleotides, the CDR3 is TGTGCCAGCAGCTTAAGGCGGGAAAGCTATGGCTACACCTTC. The whole variable domain, remainder taken from reference TRBV7-2 and TRBJ1-2, is GAGVSQSPSNKVTEKGKDVELRCDPISGHTALYWYRQSLGQGLEFLIYFQGNSAPDKSGLPSDRFSAERTGGSVSTLTIQRTQQEDSAVYLCASSLRRESYGYTFGSGTRLTVV.

The sample holds a few counts of this clone. In DNA form, the CDR3 reads TGTGCCAACTCCCCAGCGGGAGATTCCTACGAGCAGTACTTC. Its translation: CANSPAGDSYEQYF. This chain uses TRBV10-3 with TRBJ2-7; 8 nucleotides align to TRBD2. Germline V CDR1 and CDR2: ENHRY, SYGVKD. The CDR3 sequence is 14 residues long. V was pared by 10 bases and J by 1 base, with 9 bases of the junction left unmatched.

This clone was detected a few times. The chain uses TRBV7-2 and TRBJ2-7, with D unresolved. Trimming stripped 1 base from V and 2 bases from J, with 12 bases between. The CDR3 runs 15 residues. Germline V gives CDR1 SGHTA, CDR2 FQGNSA. The CDR3 loop reads CASSLGFGSPYEQYV. Here the CDR3 DNA reads TGTGCCAGCAGCTTAGGATTCGGTTCCCCCTACGAGCAGTACGTC.

This clone showed up just a few times. The V and J genes are TRBV7-2 and TRBJ2-1; a weak D match, TRBD1 (5 bases). CDR1 SGHTA and CDR2 FQGNSA come from the germline V gene. This CDR3 has 14 residues. Trimming left V 5 bases short and J 0 bases short, with 8 bases between. In DNA, the CDR3 is TGTGCCAGCAGCCCCAGGGTCTCCTACAATGAGCAGTTCTTC. Its translation: CASSPRVSYNEQFF.

This chain joins TRBV7-6 and TRBJ2-6; D is uncertain. This CDR3 region has 17 residues. With 7 bases removed from V and 0 bases from J, the gap between germline ends came to 16 bases. Germline loops: CDR1 SGHVS, CDR2 FNYEAQ. CDR3 nucleotides: TGTGCCAGCACCACACCGGGTCCTCGCTCTGGGGCCAACGTCCTGACTTTC. Protein: CASTTPGPRSGANVLTF.

This clone appeared a few times. This chain links TRBV7-2 with TRBJ2-1; 8 nucleotides line up with TRBD2. With 1 base clipped from V and 8 bases from J, the junction kept 1 base outside the gene matches. CDR3 length: 13 residues. Germline V gene lookup returns CDR1 SGHTA and CDR2 FQGNSA. CDR3 coding DNA: TGTGCCAGCAGCTTAGAGCGGGAGCATGAGCAGTTCTTC. This gives the protein CASSLEREHEQFF.

This clone has only a few counts. The gene calls are TRBV20-1 and TRBJ2-7, with D possibly matching TRBD1 (6 bases). CDR1 and CDR2 from the germline V gene are DFQATT and SNEGSKA (reference sequence). The CDR3 length is 11 residues. V lost 7 bases and J 6 bases, leaving 13 bases between the germline ends. The CDR3 nucleotides read TGCAGTGGGCCGGGACACCCCGAGCAGTACTTC. Amino acid sequence: CSGPGHPEQYF.

This clone has just a few counts. This chain joins TRBV6-5 and TRBJ1-5; a possible D gene is TRBD1 (5 bases). Germline V gene sequence: CDR1 MNHEY, CDR2 SVGAGI. The germline V and J ends were trimmed by 2 bases and 5 bases, with 10 bases remaining between them. The length of the CDR3 is 14 residues. CDR3 sequence: CASSYGRADQPQHF. The CDR3 DNA sequence: TGTGCCAGCAGTTACGGCAGGGCGGATCAGCCCCAGCATTTT.

With regard to this clone: Other DNA sequences in the sample encode the same CDR3. V is TRBV2 and J is TRBJ2-5; D is unresolved. V lost 4 bases, J lost 5 bases, and 8 bases lay in between. CDR1 and CDR2 (germline): SNHLY, FYNNEI. The CDR3 length is 12 residues. The DNA for the CDR3 is TGTGCCAGCAGTGCGGGCTGGGAGACCCAGTACTTC. Translating gives CASSAGWETQYF.

The genes are TRBV2 and TRBJ2-5; D may be TRBD2 (5 bases). This CDR3 region has 15 residues. Germline-derived CDR1 and CDR2 are SNHLY and FYNNEI. V was pared by 3 bases and J by 4 bases, with 15 bases between. The CDR3 coding sequence is TGTGCCAGCAGTGACCCCGACGGGATGTCAGAGACCCAGTACTTC. It specifies CASSDPDGMSETQYF.

This clone was seen only a few times. The V and J genes are TRBV11-2 and TRBJ2-1; D remains ambiguous. The V end lost 3 bases, the J end lost 0 bases, and 9 bases lay between the germline ends. Germline V lookup: CDR1 SGHAT, CDR2 FQNNGV. The CDR3 length is 15 residues. The CDR3 here is CASSFYLSSYNEQFF. DNA for the CDR3: TGTGCCAGCAGCTTTTACCTGAGCTCCTACAATGAGCAGTTCTTC.

The J gene is TRBJ2-1, the V gene TRBV5-4; D may be TRBD2 (6 bases). Germline V gene sequence: CDR1 SGHNT, CDR2 YYREEE (reference sequence). V was trimmed by 1 base and J by 2 bases, leaving 10 bases between them. The CDR3 consists of 15 residues. The CDR3 coding sequence is TGTGCCAGCAGCTTGTGGGACTGGACCTACAATGAGCAGTTCTTC. Its protein product is CASSLWDWTYNEQFF. Filled out from reference TRBV5-4 and TRBJ2-1, the complete variable domain reads ETGVTQSPTHLIKTRGQQVTLRCSSQSGHNTVSWYQQALGQGPQFIFQYYREEENGRGNFPPRFSGLQFPNYSSELNVNALELDDSALYLCASSLWDWTYNEQFFGPGTRLTVL.

The gene calls are TRBV15 and TRBJ2-1; 10 positions agree with TRBD2. Germline V gene lookup returns CDR1 LNHNV and CDR2 YYDKDF (reference sequence). The V segment lost 0 bases and the J segment 4 bases; nucleotides outside the gene matches: 9. The CDR3 runs 18 residues. The CDR3 protein is CATSRDGQREGVYNEQFF. The CDR3 region has the DNA TGTGCCACCAGCAGAGACGGCCAGCGGGAGGGTGTATACAATGAGCAGTTCTTC.

This clone has a handful of counts. This sequence joins TRBV5-1 and TRBJ2-5; the D gene is possibly TRBD2 (6 bases). The CDR3 length is 14 residues. Trimming took off 8 bases at V and 4 bases at J, with 18 bases between the two ends. Germline CDR1 is SGHRS and CDR2 is YFSETQ. The CDR3 nucleotides are TGCGCCAGTCGACGGGACTTGGGGACAGAGACCCAGTACTTC. This gives the protein CASRRDLGTETQYF.

V is TRBV10-3 and J is TRBJ2-3; either TRBD1 or TRBD2 may supply D (5 bases each). The V gene lost 3 bases and the J gene lost 4 bases, with 11 bases spanning the gap. The CDR3 loop spans 14 amino acids. The germline gives CDR1 ENHRY, CDR2 SYGVKD. In DNA, the CDR3 is TGTGCCATCAGTGAAAGGGGAGTCTCAGATACGCAGTATTTT. This sequence encodes CAISERGVSDTQYF.

The chain uses TRBV7-9 and TRBJ2-5, with 7 bases aligning to TRBD2. Germline CDR1 SEHNR, CDR2 FQNEAQ (reference sequence). With V trimmed by 4 bases and J by 1 base, 6 bases remained unmatched. The CDR3 extends over 15 amino acids. CDR3 in DNA: TGTGCCAGCAGCTACAGGTCGGGGGGCCAAGAGACCCAGTACTTC. Translated, it gives CASSYRSGGQETQYF.

This clone was observed a handful of times. This chain connects TRBV14 to TRBJ2-2, with a weak D call TRBD2 (5 bases). The CDR3 sequence is 16 residues long. The germline gives CDR1 SGHDN, CDR2 FVKESK. The V and J ends lost 5 bases and 1 base respectively, with 14 bases between them. The CDR3 bases are TGTGCCAGCAGCTTACTCGGGGTTATGAACACCGGGGAGCTGTTTTTT. Translation: CASSLLGVMNTGELFF.

This chain connects TRBV15 to TRBJ1-4; 9 nucleotides line up with TRBD1. V shed 7 bases, J shed 8 bases, and the junction held 11 bases outside the gene matches. This CDR3 region has 15 residues. The V gene's germline CDR1 is LNHNV and CDR2 YYDKDF (reference sequence). The CDR3 nucleotides read TGTGCCACCAACTTCGCCGGGACAGGGAACGAAAAACTGTTTTTT. Its protein is CATNFAGTGNEKLFF. The whole variable domain, remainder taken from reference TRBV15 and TRBJ1-4, is DAMVIQNPRYQVTQFGKPVTLSCSQTLNHNVMYWYQQKSSQAPKLLFHYYDKDFNNEADTPDNFQSRRPNTSFCFLDIRSPGLGDTAMYLCATNFAGTGNEKLFFGSGTQLSVL.

This clone appeared a few times. This chain connects TRBV11-1 to TRBJ2-1; D possibly corresponds to TRBD1 (5 bases). CDR1 SGHAT and CDR2 FQDESV come from the germline V gene (reference sequence). This CDR3 is 13 amino acids long. The V end lost 7 bases, the J end lost 3 bases, and 10 bases lay between the germline ends. CDR3 DNA: TGTGCCAGCACAGGGTACTTCTACAATGAGCAGTTCTTC. Its protein is CASTGYFYNEQFF.

This chain uses TRBV5-1 with TRBJ2-4, with a possible D match to TRBD1 (7 bases). With 3 bases removed from V and 2 bases from J, the gap between germline ends came to 15 bases. This CDR3 spans 16 amino acids. CDR1 and CDR2 from the germline V gene are SGHRS and YFSETQ. As DNA, the CDR3 is TGCGCCAGCAGCTCCTCAGGGGGGAGTTCCAAAAACATTCAGTACTTC. Encoded protein: CASSSSGGSSKNIQYF. Using reference TRBV5-1 and TRBJ2-4 for the parts outside the CDR3, the full variable domain is KAGVTQTPRYLIKTRGQQVTLSCSPISGHRSVSWYQQTPGQGLQFLFEYFSETQRNKGNFPGRFSGRQFSNSRSEMNVSTLELGDSALYLCASSSSGGSSKNIQYFGAGTRLSVL.

A few counts support this clone. The chain recombines TRBV25-1 with TRBJ2-1; 9 bases line up with TRBD2. V gave up 4 bases and J gave up 8 bases; unmatched junction bases: 6. Germline lookup yields CDR1 MGHDK and CDR2 SYGVNS. CDR3 length: 14 amino acids. The chain's CDR3 is CASSVSGSFYEQFF. Here the CDR3 DNA reads TGTGCCAGCAGTGTTAGCGGGAGTTTCTATGAGCAGTTCTTC.

In DNA form, the CDR3 reads TGTGCCTGGAGGGAAGGACGCTTCAATGAGCAGTTCTTC. Its translation: CAWREGRFNEQFF. The chain recombines TRBV30 with TRBJ2-1; D is undetermined. Trimming stripped 3 bases from V and 6 bases from J, with 12 bases between. The CDR3 runs to 13 residues. CDR1 and CDR2 (germline): GTSNPN, SVGIG (reference sequence).

The chain uses TRBV9 and TRBJ2-1; 9 bases match TRBD1. The CDR3 is 18 residues long. The germline gives CDR1 SGDLS, CDR2 YYNGEE. After removal of 0 bases from V and 5 bases from J, the junction contained 12 bases not matched to a gene. CDR3 residues: CASSVGRDRAGFHNEQFF. The CDR3 DNA sequence: TGTGCCAGCAGCGTAGGGCGGGACAGGGCAGGCTTTCACAATGAGCAGTTCTTC. The full variable domain, in which reference TRBV9 and TRBJ2-1 provide the parts outside the CDR3, is DSGVTQTPKHLITATGQRVTLRCSPRSGDLSVYWYQQSLDQGLQFLIQYYNGEERAKGNILERFSAQQFPDLHSELNLSSLELGDSALYFCASSVGRDRAGFHNEQFFGPGTRLTVL.

This clone was observed a handful of times. This sample includes further DNA sequences coding for the same CDR3. The V and J genes are TRBV9 and TRBJ2-1; TRBD2 matches 8 bases. CDR3 length equals 16 residues. Germline CDR1 reads SGDLS; CDR2 reads YYNGEE. The junction had 4 bases not matched to a gene; V was cut back by 2 bases and J by 0 bases. In DNA form, the CDR3 reads TGTGCCAGCAGCGTTTCCGGGGGGGCCTCCTACAATGAGCAGTTCTTC. It is translated as CASSVSGGASYNEQFF. Combining the CDR3 with reference TRBV9 and TRBJ2-1 gives the whole variable domain DSGVTQTPKHLITATGQRVTLRCSPRSGDLSVYWYQQSLDQGLQFLIQYYNGEERAKGNILERFSAQQFPDLHSELNLSSLELGDSALYFCASSVSGGASYNEQFFGPGTRLTVL.